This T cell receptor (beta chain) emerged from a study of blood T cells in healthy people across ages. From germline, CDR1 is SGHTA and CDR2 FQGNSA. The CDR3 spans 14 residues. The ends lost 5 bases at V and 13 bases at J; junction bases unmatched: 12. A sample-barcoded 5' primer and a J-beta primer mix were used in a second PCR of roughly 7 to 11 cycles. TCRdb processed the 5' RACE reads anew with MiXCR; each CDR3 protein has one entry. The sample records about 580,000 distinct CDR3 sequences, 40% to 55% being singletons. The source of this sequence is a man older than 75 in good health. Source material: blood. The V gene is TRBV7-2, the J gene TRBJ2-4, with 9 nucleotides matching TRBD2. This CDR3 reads CASSPRLAAVEQYF. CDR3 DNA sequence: TGTGCCAGCAGCCCCCGACTAGCGGCAGTAGAGCAGTACTTC.